A selection of T cell receptor beta chains follows, all from one sample in a study of cytomegalovirus exposure and HLA in healthy donors. The table came from immunoSEQ multiplex PCR; TCRdb's copy has only in-frame clones and leaves some out. Seen here are some 150,000 clones, roughly 70% observed once, and the top ten hold roughly 1.8%. Sequences were obtained from PBMCs. The receptor set was obtained from a woman between 40 and 50 years old in good health and CMV-seronegative. Both conserved end residues are part of each CDR3. The D gene is left open where the match is weak. Rows give clone size only sometimes, using once, few, many, or a class for an expanded clone.

j_call d_call cdr3_length clone_size v_call cdr3_nt cdr3_aa
TRBJ2-4 TRBD1 14 NA TRBV29-1 TGCAGCGTTGTTGACAGGGGAGGCAAAAACATTCAGTACTTC CSVVDRGGKNIQYF
TRBJ2-3 NA 12 NA TRBV5-1 TGCGCCAGCAGCCTCTTCACAGATACGCAGTATTTT CASSLFTDTQYF
TRBJ2-7 NA 13 NA TRBV13 TGTGCCAGCAGCTTAGACAGGGCTTACGAGCAGTACTTC CASSLDRAYEQYF
TRBJ2-1 NA 14 NA TRBV7-9 TGTGCCAGCAGCTTAGGGGGCTACGACAATGAGCAGTTCTTC CASSLGGYDNEQFF
TRBJ2-2 NA 16 NA TRBV5-1 TGCGCCAGCAGCTTTTGGGGGACACTCGACACCGGGGAGCTGTTTTTT CASSFWGTLDTGELFF
TRBJ2-3 TRBD2 18 NA TRBV28 TGTGCCAGCAGGGGACTAGCGGGGGACCTTTTTGGCACAGATACGCAGTATTTT CASRGLAGDLFGTDTQYF
TRBJ1-5 TRBD1 15 NA TRBV2 TGTGCCAGCAGCAAGGACAGGGGGTCGTCTCAGCCCCAGCATTTT CASSKDRGSSQPQHF
TRBJ1-5 TRBD1 16 few TRBV18 TGTGCCAGCTCACCTCTCCTGAGTCAGGGGGCTCAGCCCCAGCATTTT CASSPLLSQGAQPQHF
TRBJ1-2 TRBD1 15 NA TRBV7-6 TGTGCCAGCAGCTTAGGTCCGGGACAGGGTTATGGCTACACCTTC CASSLGPGQGYGYTF
TRBJ2-5 TRBD1 18 NA TRBV2 TGTGCCAGCAGTGGCCCTCGGGGGACAGGGGTACACCAAGAGACCCAGTACTTC CASSGPRGTGVHQETQYF
TRBJ1-1 NA 11 NA TRBV29-1 TGCAGCGTTTTGGACAGCACTGAAGCTTTCTTT CSVLDSTEAFF
TRBJ1-1 NA 12 NA TRBV28 TGTGCCAGCCGACGGCTACTAGGAGAAGCTTTCTTT CASRRLLGEAFF
TRBJ2-1 TRBD2 16 NA TRBV6-1 TGTGCCAGCAGTGAAGCTGGTGCGGGAGGGGGCAATGAGCAGTTCTTC CASSEAGAGGGNEQFF
TRBJ2-7 TRBD2 13 NA TRBV29-1 TGCAGCGTTACACTAGCGGATCCCTACGAGCAGTACTTC CSVTLADPYEQYF
TRBJ2-7 NA 14 NA TRBV5-1 TGCGCCAGCAGCTCTGGAGGGGTCCGTTACGAGCAGTACTTC CASSSGGVRYEQYF
TRBJ1-2 TRBD1 14 NA TRBV2 TGTGCCAGCAGTGTACAGGGGTCGCCGGGCCCCTACACCTTC CASSVQGSPGPYTF
TRBJ2-7 TRBD1 15 NA TRBV10-2 TGCGCCAGCCTGCTCGGGACAGGGGGCGTCTACGAGCAGTACTTC CASLLGTGGVYEQYF
TRBJ1-5 TRBD1 15 NA TRBV15 TGTGCCACCAGCAGAGAAAACAGGGGACGGCAGCCCCAGCATTTT CATSRENRGRQPQHF
TRBJ2-3 TRBD1 18 NA TRBV4-2 TGTGCCAGCAGCCAAATGGGTTGGGGGACAGTCCTCACAGATACGCAGTATTTT CASSQMGWGTVLTDTQYF
TRBJ1-2 NA 13 NA TRBV29-1 TGCAGCGTTGGAGAGACAGCCCGCTATGGCTACACCTTC CSVGETARYGYTF
TRBJ2-7 NA 15 few TRBV28 TGTGCCAGCAGTTCCACCAAGGACAGTCCCTACGAGCAGTACTTC CASSSTKDSPYEQYF
TRBJ2-5 NA 14 once TRBV18 TGTGCCAGCTCACAGAGCGGAGGACAAGAGACCCAGTACTTC CASSQSGGQETQYF
TRBJ2-5 NA 13 NA TRBV6-5 TGTGCCAGCAGTCTATCTCCCCGAAAGACCCAGTACTTC CASSLSPRKTQYF
TRBJ2-7 TRBD1 15 NA TRBV25-1 TGTGCCAGCAGTGATAACAGGGGGCCCCCCTACGAGCAGTACTTC CASSDNRGPPYEQYF
TRBJ1-2 NA 17 NA TRBV5-1 TGCGCCAGCAGCTTGGTACCTACGACCTACGGAGACTATGGCTACACCTTC CASSLVPTTYGDYGYTF
TRBJ2-2 NA 15 NA TRBV30 TGTGCCTGGATGGCGGGAACCTCGAACACCGGGGAGCTGTTTTTT CAWMAGTSNTGELFF
TRBJ2-5 NA 15 NA TRBV28 TGTGCCAGCAGACACTCCCGGGGAAGCGGTGAGACCCAGTACTTC CASRHSRGSGETQYF
TRBJ2-1 TRBD2 18 once TRBV19 TGTGCCAGTAGTATAGGTTCCCAGCGGGGGTTCTCGAAAAATGAGCAGTTCTTC CASSIGSQRGFSKNEQFF
TRBJ1-5 NA 15 NA TRBV18 TGTGCCAGCTCACCCGGGGGGAATAGCAATCAGCCCCAGCATTTT CASSPGGNSNQPQHF
TRBJ1-2 TRBD1 13 NA TRBV19 TGTGCCAGTAATCCGTCGGGACAGGGCATCTACACCTTC CASNPSGQGIYTF
TRBJ1-1 TRBD1 16 NA TRBV29-1 TGCAGCGTTGAAGAGGGGTTCGGACAGGGGAACACTGAAGCTTTCTTT CSVEEGFGQGNTEAFF
TRBJ2-5 NA 16 NA TRBV19 TGTGCCAGTAGTGCCCCCTTCCAAGACAGTTTGGAGACCCAGTACTTC CASSAPFQDSLETQYF
TRBJ2-2 TRBD2 16 NA TRBV11-3 TGTGCCAGCTCACTTAGCGGGGGGGCCGACACCGGGGAGCTGTTTTTT CASSLSGGADTGELFF
TRBJ2-1 NA 15 NA TRBV6-5 TGTGCCAGCAGTTACTTGCAGGGGTCCTACAATGAGCAGTTCTTC CASSYLQGSYNEQFF
TRBJ1-2 NA 14 NA TRBV5-1 TGCGCCAGCAGCCAGACAGAGGCTAACTATGGCTACACCTTC CASSQTEANYGYTF
TRBJ2-5 TRBD2 15 NA TRBV2 TGTGCCACACACCCGGGGATTGGGGGGGGAGAGACCCAGTACTTC CATHPGIGGGETQYF
TRBJ1-6 TRBD1 16 few TRBV10-3 TGTGCCATCAGTGGACAGGGAGAATCCTATAATTCACCCCTCCACTTT CAISGQGESYNSPLHF
TRBJ2-7 NA 16 NA TRBV6-5 TGTGCCAGCAGTTACTCGTATTCAGGGGAATCCTACGAGCAGTACTTC CASSYSYSGESYEQYF
TRBJ2-4 TRBD1 16 NA TRBV7-2 TGTGCCAGCAGCCCTGCACCCGGACAGGGTCAAAACATTCAGTACTTC CASSPAPGQGQNIQYF
TRBJ1-2 NA 14 NA TRBV5-4 TGTGCCAGCAGCCTGGCCGGGGGGGCCTATGGCTACACCTTC CASSLAGGAYGYTF
TRBJ2-5 TRBD2 16 NA TRBV5-1 TGCGCCAGCAGCCGGAGAACTAGCGGGGGAAAAGAGACCCAGTACTTC CASSRRTSGGKETQYF
TRBJ1-1 NA 16 NA TRBV5-1 TGCGCCAGCAGCCTAATTGGAACCCTCCCGGGTACTGAAGCTTTCTTT CASSLIGTLPGTEAFF
TRBJ2-3 NA 16 few TRBV5-4 TGTGCCAGCAGCTGGGGAGGCGGGGAATCCACAGATACGCAGTATTTT CASSWGGGESTDTQYF
TRBJ2-3 NA 18 NA TRBV4-1 TGCGCCAGCAGCCAAGCCCTTATGGGTGGCGGGAACACAGATACGCAGTATTTT CASSQALMGGGNTDTQYF
TRBJ2-7 NA 12 NA TRBV28 TGTGCCAGCAGTTGGGCCGTTGGTGAGCAGTACTTC CASSWAVGEQYF
TRBJ2-5 TRBD1 12 once TRBV29-1 TGCAGCGTTACGACAGGGCAAGAGACCCAGTACTTC CSVTTGQETQYF
TRBJ2-7 NA 14 once TRBV2 TGTGCCAGCAGTTCGAACAGAGCCCCGGGGGAGCAGTACTTC CASSSNRAPGEQYF
TRBJ2-7 NA 14 NA TRBV18 TGTGCCAGCTCACCTTCTCAGGTTCAGGGCGAGCAGTACTTC CASSPSQVQGEQYF
TRBJ2-4 NA 15 NA TRBV30 TGTGCCTGGTCACAGCACTTGAAGACCCAAAACATTCAGTACTTC CAWSQHLKTQNIQYF
TRBJ1-1 TRBD1 15 NA TRBV19 TGTGCCAGTAGTACCTCCTCGACAGGGAAGGCTGAAGCTTTCTTT CASSTSSTGKAEAFF
TRBJ2-3 NA 11 NA TRBV2 TGTGCCGGCCGCAGCACAGATACGCAGTATTTT CAGRSTDTQYF
TRBJ1-2 NA 14 few TRBV6-5 TGTGCCAGCAGTTACTCGGCAGATTTCTATGGCTACACCTTC CASSYSADFYGYTF
TRBJ2-2 NA 13 NA TRBV19 TGTGCCAGTAGTCCTCGTAACACCGGGGAGCTGTTTTTT CASSPRNTGELFF